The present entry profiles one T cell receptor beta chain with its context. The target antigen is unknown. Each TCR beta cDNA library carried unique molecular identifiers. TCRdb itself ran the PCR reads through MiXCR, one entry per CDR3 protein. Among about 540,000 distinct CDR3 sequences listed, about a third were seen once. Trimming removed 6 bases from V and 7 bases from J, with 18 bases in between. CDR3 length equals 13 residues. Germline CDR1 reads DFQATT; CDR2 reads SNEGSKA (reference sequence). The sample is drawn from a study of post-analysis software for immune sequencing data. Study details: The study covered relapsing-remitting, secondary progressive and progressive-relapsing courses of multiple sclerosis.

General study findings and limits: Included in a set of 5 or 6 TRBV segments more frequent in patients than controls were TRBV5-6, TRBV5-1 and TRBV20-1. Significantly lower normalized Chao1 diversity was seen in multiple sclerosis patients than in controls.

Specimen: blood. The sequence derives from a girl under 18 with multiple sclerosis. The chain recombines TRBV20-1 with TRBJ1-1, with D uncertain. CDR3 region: CSASAAAAVEAFF. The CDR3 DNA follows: TGCAGTGCCTCCGCCGCAGCCGCAGTTGAAGCTTTCTTT.